One sample yielded the 13 T cell receptor beta chains listed below, sequenced in a study of T cell responses to AZD1222 COVID-19 vaccine. Data came from immunoSEQ multiplex PCR; TCRdb stores just in-frame clones and leaves some out. The table shows approximately 84,000 clones, with about four fifths occurring only once. Specimen: peripheral blood, collected 28 days after the second AZD1222 dose. The receptors derive from an adult who received the AZD1222 COVID-19 vaccine.

The rearrangement links TRBV19 to TRBJ2-7, with TRBD1 matching over 7 bases. The CDR3 loop spans 14 amino acids. V was pared by 5 bases and J by 2 bases, with 6 bases of the junction left unmatched. Germline CDR1 is LNHDA and CDR2 is SQIVND (reference sequence). The CDR3 bases are TGTGCCAGTAGTCCAGAGACAGGGACCTACGAGCAGTACTTC. This gives the protein CASSPETGTYEQYF.

The chain links TRBV7-9 to TRBJ2-1; 11 nucleotides line up with TRBD2. Germline loops: CDR1 SEHNR, CDR2 FQNEAQ (reference sequence). This CDR3 region has 16 residues. With V trimmed by 4 bases and J by 3 bases, 5 bases remained unmatched. The CDR3 loop is CASSSLGTSGYNEQFF. CDR3 nucleotides: TGTGCCAGCAGCTCTTTAGGGACTAGCGGCTACAATGAGCAGTTCTTC. The full variable domain, its missing parts supplied by reference TRBV7-9 and TRBJ2-1, is DTGVSQNPRHKITKRGQNVTFRCDPISEHNRLYWYRQTLGQGPEFLTYFQNEAQLEKSRLLSDRFSAERPKGSFSTLEIQRTEQGDSAMYLCASSSLGTSGYNEQFFGPGTRLTVL.

DNA of the CDR3: TGTGCCAGCAGCTTAGCCCCCACCCGGACAGGGAATGAAAAACTGTTTTTT. Protein: CASSLAPTRTGNEKLFF. The rearrangement uses TRBV7-2 and TRBJ1-4; the match to TRBD1 covers 8 bases. The trim removed 0 bases at V and 5 bases at J, leaving 8 bases unmatched. Germline CDR1 reads SGHTA; CDR2 reads FQGNSA. This CDR3 is built from 17 residues. The full variable domain, rest sourced from reference TRBV7-2 and TRBJ1-4, is GAGVSQSPSNKVTEKGKDVELRCDPISGHTALYWYRQSLGQGLEFLIYFQGNSAPDKSGLPSDRFSAERTGGSVSTLTIQRTQQEDSAVYLCASSLAPTRTGNEKLFFGSGTQLSVL.

The V gene is TRBV28, the J gene TRBJ2-7, with D possibly being TRBD1 (6 bases). This CDR3 is 15 amino acids long. CDR1 and CDR2 from the germline V gene are MDHEN and SYDVKM. Deletions cut 5 bases from V and 0 bases from J, with 14 bases between. CDR3 DNA: TGTGCCAGCAGTCCCTCAGGGGCCACCTCCTACGAGCAGTACTTC. Protein: CASSPSGATSYEQYF.

This clone was recorded a few times. Other nucleotide sequences from this sample produce the same CDR3. This chain connects TRBV2 to TRBJ2-5; TRBD1 matches at 10 bases. Germline V gives CDR1 SNHLY, CDR2 FYNNEI. V trimming: 5 bases; J trimming: 4 bases; junction bases outside the gene matches: 4. This CDR3 has 14 residues. CDR3: CASSPDRGRETQYF. Written as DNA, the CDR3 is TGTGCCAGCAGTCCGGACAGGGGGAGAGAGACCCAGTACTTC.

This chain uses TRBV29-1 with TRBJ1-2; D might be TRBD1 (6 bases). Trimming took 5 bases from V and 4 from J, leaving 14 bases between them. Looked up from germline, CDR1 is SQVTM and CDR2 is ANQGSEA. This CDR3 is 13 amino acids long. CDR3 DNA sequence: TGCAGCGTTTATGCAGGGGTGGCCTATGGCTACACCTTC. Translation gives CSVYAGVAYGYTF.

The rearrangement joins TRBV18 to TRBJ1-1; D is ambiguous. Germline CDR1 KGHSH, CDR2 LQKENI. The CDR3 covers 14 residues. Trimming removed 0 bases from V and 4 bases from J, with 9 bases in between. CDR3 sequence: CASSPPSRPTEAFF. The CDR3 DNA reads as TGTGCCAGCTCACCACCGAGCAGACCCACTGAAGCTTTCTTT.

This clone appeared a few times. J is TRBJ2-7 and V is TRBV6-5; possible D gene TRBD2, 5 bases. The CDR3 sequence is 14 residues long. The V gene lost 0 bases and the J gene lost 4 bases, with 10 bases spanning the gap. CDR1 and CDR2 from the germline V gene are MNHEY and SVGAGI. The CDR3 bases are TGTGCCAGCAGTTACTCGAGGGTAGCTTACGAGCAGTACTTC. Amino acid sequence: CASSYSRVAYEQYF.

This clone was counted between two and nine times. This sequence joins TRBV30 and TRBJ1-2; 7 nucleotides match TRBD1. CDR1 is GTSNPN and CDR2 is SVGIG in the germline V gene (reference sequence). The CDR3 spans 14 residues. The ends lost 0 bases at V and 8 bases at J; junction bases unmatched: 9. CDR3 in DNA: TGTGCCTGGAGTGTACTAGGGGGCTTTGAGGGCTACACCTTC. Encoded protein: CAWSVLGGFEGYTF. Complete variable domain (other parts from reference TRBV30 and TRBJ1-2): SQTIHQWPATLVQPVGSPLSLECTVEGTSNPNLYWYRQAAGRGLQLLFYSVGIGQISSEVPQNLSASRPQDRQFILSSKKLLLSDSGFYLCAWSVLGGFEGYTFGSGTRLTVV.

The V and J genes are TRBV5-1 and TRBJ2-7, with TRBD2 matching over 10 bases. The CDR3 covers 15 residues. V shed 4 bases and J 4 bases; nucleotides not matched to a gene: 8. The germline gives CDR1 SGHRS, CDR2 YFSETQ. The CDR3 nucleotides are TGCGCCAGCAGCGAGGCTAGCGGGGGCCTTTACGAGCAGTACTTC. Translation: CASSEASGGLYEQYF.

The rearrangement joins TRBV2 to TRBJ2-7; perhaps TRBD2 as D (5 bases). Trimming pared 5 bases from V and 3 bases from J, leaving 11 bases between. Germline CDR1 is SNHLY and CDR2 is FYNNEI. This CDR3 comprises 13 residues. The CDR3 DNA is TGTGCCAGCAGTCGGGATGTGGACTACGAGCAGTACTTC. It encodes CASSRDVDYEQYF.

This clone was recorded only once. The gene calls are TRBV30 and TRBJ2-7, with 7 bases fitting TRBD1. CDR3 length: 14 amino acids. With V trimmed by 0 bases and J by 6 bases, 8 bases remained unmatched. Per the germline V gene, CDR1 is GTSNPN and CDR2 is SVGIG (reference sequence). CDR3 bases: TGTGCCTGGAGTGTCCCAGGGGGTTCGATCGAGCAGTACTTC. Translating gives CAWSVPGGSIEQYF.

This chain links TRBV4-1 with TRBJ1-3, with no clear D. CDR3 length: 18 residues. Trimming cost V 3 bases and J 0 bases, with 18 bases left between them. The germline gives CDR1 MGHRA, CDR2 YSYEKL. The CDR3 sequence: CASSHSTRRTSSGNTIYF. CDR3 nucleotide sequence: TGCGCCAGCAGCCATTCTACCCGGCGCACAAGCTCTGGAAACACCATATATTTT.